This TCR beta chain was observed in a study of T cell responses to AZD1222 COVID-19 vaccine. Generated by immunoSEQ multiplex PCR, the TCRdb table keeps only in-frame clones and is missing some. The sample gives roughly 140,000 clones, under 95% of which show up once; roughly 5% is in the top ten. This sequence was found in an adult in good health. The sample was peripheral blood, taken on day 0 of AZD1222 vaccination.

As DNA, the CDR3 is TGTGCCAGCAGCCAGCCGGGACAGGGGGCGGAGACCCAGTACTTC. The encoded protein is CASSQPGQGAETQYF. The chain uses TRBV13 and TRBJ2-5; TRBD1 matches 12 bases. CDR1 is PRHDT and CDR2 is FYEKMQ in the germline V gene (reference sequence). V was pared by 5 bases and J by 5 bases, with 6 bases of the junction left unmatched. CDR3 size: 15 residues.